The T cell receptor (beta chain) described here comes from a study of blood T cell repertoires in COVID-19. Overall study context: Donors in the United States, Italy and Spain gave samples during acute or convalescent COVID-19. Sources were T cells, B-cell-depleted T cells, or PBMCs; the material itself was cDNA or gDNA.

Methods used by the authors: Estimated nucleated cell counts came from reference gene primer amplification. Using immunoSEQ multiplex PCR, the repertoire was profiled, and TCRdb retains in-frame clones only, with some absent. D and trimming were read from the DNA, whereas the V and J calls and clone size are those reported in that table. The data hold over 95,000 clones, with approximately 79% observed a single time. V was clipped by 2 bases and J by 0 bases; unmatched bases: 5. From germline, CDR1 is ENHRY and CDR2 SYGVKD. The CDR3 runs 17 residues. This clonotype originated in a woman of 80 years or more with active or convalescent COVID-19. The chain carries TRBV10-3 and TRBJ2-1; TRBD2 matches 9 bases. Specimen: peripheral blood. CDR3: CAISERRSGSSYNEQFF. Here the CDR3 DNA reads TGTGCCATCAGTGAGAGGCGTAGCGGGAGCTCCTACAATGAGCAGTTCTTC.